The subject of this entry is one T cell receptor (beta chain). These data belong to a study of blood T cell repertoires in COVID-19. The wider study: Researchers got acute and convalescent COVID-19 samples from the United States, Italy and Spain. PBMCs, B-cell-depleted T cells, or T cells were the source of the cDNA or gDNA that made up the material.

TCRdb's table, derived via immunoSEQ multiplex PCR, lists solely in-frame clones and lacks some. The sample comprises fewer than 100,000 clones, around 87% of which are singletons, and under 8% rests with the top ten. The germline V gene has CDR1 LGHDT and CDR2 YNNKEL (reference sequence). This CDR3 is 18 amino acids long. With 3 bases clipped from V and 4 bases from J, the junction kept 13 bases outside the gene matches. The receptor's source is a human donor with acute or convalescent COVID-19. The donor label of this sample is uncertain. The chain uses TRBV3-1 (or the pseudogene TRBV3-2) and TRBJ2-7, with 12 bases lining up with TRBD1. The sample was peripheral blood. The CDR3 region is CASSHQGQGATKRYEQYF. The CDR3 DNA reads TGTGCCAGCAGCCACCAGGGACAGGGGGCAACCAAACGGTACGAGCAGTACTTC.